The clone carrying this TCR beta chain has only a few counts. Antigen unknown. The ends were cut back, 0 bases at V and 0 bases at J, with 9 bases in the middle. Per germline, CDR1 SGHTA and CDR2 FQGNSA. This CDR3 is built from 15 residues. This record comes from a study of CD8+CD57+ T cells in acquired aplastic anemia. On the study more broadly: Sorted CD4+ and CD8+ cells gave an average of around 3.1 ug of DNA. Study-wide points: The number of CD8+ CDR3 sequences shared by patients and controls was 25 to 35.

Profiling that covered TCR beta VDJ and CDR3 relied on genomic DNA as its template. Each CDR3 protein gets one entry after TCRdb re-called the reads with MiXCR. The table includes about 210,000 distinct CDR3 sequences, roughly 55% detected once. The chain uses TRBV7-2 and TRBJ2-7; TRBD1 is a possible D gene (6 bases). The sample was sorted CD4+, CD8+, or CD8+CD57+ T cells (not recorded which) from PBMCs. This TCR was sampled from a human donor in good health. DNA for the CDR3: TGTGCCAGCAGCTTAGCTGCAGGGGTCTCCTACGAGCAGTACTTC. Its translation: CASSLAAGVSYEQYF.